The 12 T cell receptor beta chains listed next were all sequenced from one sample in a study of blood T cell repertoires in COVID-19. Libraries were prepared by immunoSEQ multiplex PCR; TCRdb keeps only in-frame clonotypes and omits some of them. The repertoire holds 200,000 to 250,000 clones, with 80% to 90% as singletons. Sample: PBMCs or T cells enriched from blood (not recorded which). All receptors come from a man between 45 and 60 years old who had been exposed to COVID-19.

This chain uses TRBV9 with TRBJ1-3; no firm D call. Looked up from germline, CDR1 is SGDLS and CDR2 is YYNGEE. The germline V and J ends were trimmed by 4 bases and 1 base, with 6 bases remaining between them. The CDR3 loop spans 13 amino acids. CDR3 sequence: CASSPVSGNTIYF. CDR3 bases: TGTGCCAGCAGCCCGGTTTCTGGAAACACCATATATTTT.

This clone was detected once. The rearrangement joins TRBV30 to TRBJ2-1; the match to TRBD2 covers 7 bases. CDR1 GTSNPN and CDR2 SVGIG come from the germline V gene (reference sequence). The CDR3 totals 13 residues. The ends lost 5 bases at V and 5 bases at J; junction bases unmatched: 6. The CDR3, as DNA: TGTGCCTGGGGCGGGAGCCTACACAATGAGCAGTTCTTC. Its protein is CAWGGSLHNEQFF.

The genes are TRBV28 and TRBJ2-3; 9 bases line up with TRBD2. Germline V gene data show CDR1 as MDHEN and CDR2 as SYDVKM. The trim removed 6 bases at V and 2 bases at J, leaving 12 bases unmatched. This CDR3 comprises 17 residues. The CDR3 protein is CASRLRSRGGATDTQYF. The CDR3 bases are TGTGCCAGCAGGCTTAGATCGCGGGGGGGAGCCACAGATACGCAGTATTTT.

This sequence joins TRBV27 and TRBJ1-5, with 7 bases fitting TRBD1. The CDR3 covers 16 residues. Germline V gives CDR1 MNHEY, CDR2 SMNVEV (reference sequence). Unmatched junction bases numbered 14, after V lost 5 bases and J lost 7 bases. The CDR3 here is CASSPIKDRLEQPQHF. The CDR3 DNA follows: TGTGCCAGCAGTCCGATTAAGGACAGGCTGGAGCAGCCCCAGCATTTT.

The chain combines TRBV7-3 with TRBJ2-1; 7 bases are shared with TRBD2. This CDR3 is built from 14 residues. With 2 bases clipped from V and 6 bases from J, the junction kept 4 bases outside the gene matches. The germline gives CDR1 SGHTA, CDR2 FQGTGA. Written as DNA, the CDR3 is TGTGCCAGCAGCTTAGGCGGGAGCGTCAATGAGCAGTTCTTC. Amino acids: CASSLGGSVNEQFF.

J is TRBJ2-3 and V is TRBV19; 8 bases agree with TRBD1. V was clipped by 6 bases and J by 3 bases; unmatched bases: 11. Looked up from germline, CDR1 is LNHDA and CDR2 is SQIVND (reference sequence). This CDR3 spans 16 amino acids. The CDR3 DNA follows: TGTGCCAGTAGGCCTGCTGGACAGGGCGGAACAGATACGCAGTATTTT. Translating it yields CASRPAGQGGTDTQYF.

The chain is built from TRBV29-1 and TRBJ2-1, with 8 bases lining up with TRBD2. The length of the CDR3 is 16 residues. The J segment lost 6 bases and the V segment lost 2 bases, leaving 12 bases of the junction unmatched. Germline values: CDR1 SQVTM, CDR2 ANQGSEA. The CDR3 sequence is CSVENLRGGWSNEQFF. The CDR3 DNA is TGCAGCGTTGAAAACCTCCGCGGGGGGTGGTCCAATGAGCAGTTCTTC.

This chain joins TRBV28 and TRBJ1-1; tentative D call: TRBD1 (6 bases). The CDR3 spans 16 residues. V was clipped by 4 bases and J by 4 bases, with 19 bases between them. Germline V gene lookup returns CDR1 MDHEN and CDR2 SYDVKM. CDR3 coding DNA: TGTGCCAGCAGTTCAGCAGGGGAGGGTTGGAGCACTGAAGCTTTCTTT. It yields the protein CASSSAGEGWSTEAFF.

The V call is TRBV5-1, the J call TRBJ2-3, with TRBD2 matching 9 bases. Germline V gives CDR1 SGHRS, CDR2 YFSETQ. This CDR3 is built from 15 residues. The V gene end was trimmed by 0 bases and the J gene end by 2 bases; junction bases not matched to a gene: 1. As DNA, the CDR3 is TGCGCCAGCAGCTTGGGACTAGCGGTCACAGATACGCAGTATTTT. Translated: CASSLGLAVTDTQYF.

The rearrangement joins TRBV7-8 to TRBJ1-1; 9 bases align to TRBD1. The CDR3 has 15 residues. Germline assignment: CDR1 SGHVS and CDR2 FQNEAQ. V lost 6 bases to trimming and J lost 2 bases; unmatched junction nucleotides: 7. The CDR3 DNA reads as TGTGCCAGCAGTATTATGACAGGGGGTAACACTGAAGCTTTCTTT. Amino acid sequence: CASSIMTGGNTEAFF.

The J gene is TRBJ2-7, the V gene TRBV2, with 9 bases identical to TRBD2. CDR1 and CDR2 (germline): SNHLY, FYNNEI. V lost 3 bases and J lost 5; bases outside the gene matches: 2. CDR3 length equals 13 residues. DNA for the CDR3: TGTGCCAGCAGTGATGGGACTAGCAACGAGCAGTACTTC. This translates into CASSDGTSNEQYF.

The J gene is TRBJ1-5, the V gene TRBV12-5, with TRBD1 matching over 8 bases. The CDR3 runs 15 residues. Germline assignment: CDR1 LGHNT and CDR2 FRNRAP. V lost 3 bases, J lost 5 bases, and 6 bases stayed unmatched. CDR3: CASGFYRGGDQPQHF. CDR3 bases: TGTGCTAGTGGTTTCTACAGGGGGGGGGATCAGCCCCAGCATTTT.